A selection of T cell receptor beta chains follows, all from one sample in a study of human T cells and chemical hapten exposure. TCRdb reanalysed the RACE reads using MiXCR and keeps one entry per CDR3 protein. The repertoire consists of 130,000 or so distinct CDR3 sequences, with about 8.2% occurring once and the leading ten covering approximately 2%. Sequencing was done on a sample of whole blood. Source of these receptors: a male donor in good health. Some clones in this sample may be carry-over from other donors' samples. CDR3s include the opening cysteine and the closing phenylalanine or tryptophan. The order of the fields is clone size, J gene, D gene, V gene, CDR3 protein, CDR3 DNA. D genes are given only for firm matches. Size values are once, few and many counts, or a class for expanded clones, and some rows have none.

.,TRBJ1-5,.,TRBV11-2,CASGRGGGQPQHF,TGTGCCAGCGGGAGGGGAGGAGGTCAGCCCCAGCATTTT
many,TRBJ2-5,.,TRBV7-6,CASLVGETQYF,TGTGCCAGCCTTGTCGGAGAGACCCAGTACTTC
few,TRBJ2-2,.,TRBV3-1,CASSPPEALNTGELFF,TGTGCCAGCAGCCCCCCGGAGGCTCTGAACACCGGGGAGCTGTTTTTT
many,TRBJ2-3,TRBD1,TRBV3-1,CASSPSDRAGTDTQYF,TGTGCCAGCAGCCCGTCGGACAGGGCCGGCACAGATACGCAGTATTTT
.,TRBJ2-1,.,TRBV6-1,CASSITAGTSNEQFF,TGTGCCAGCAGCATAACAGCGGGCACTAGCAATGAGCAGTTCTTC
.,TRBJ1-6,.,TRBV12-3/TRBV12-4,CASSLVGGVLHF,TGTGCCAGCAGTTTAGTGGGAGGGGTCCTCCACTTT
few,TRBJ2-3,.,TRBV29-1,CSVDGGSPTDTQYF,TGCAGCGTTGATGGGGGCTCGCCCACAGATACGCAGTATTTT
few,TRBJ1-1,.,TRBV19,CASTSGRAGMTEAFF,TGTGCCAGTACCTCCGGTCGAGCGGGAATGACTGAAGCTTTCTTT
few,TRBJ2-7,TRBD2,TRBV6-5,CASSSASGRDAYEQYF,TGTGCCAGCAGTTCCGCTAGCGGGAGGGATGCCTACGAGCAGTACTTC
few,TRBJ2-1,.,TRBV20-1,CSARTENEQFF,TGCAGTGCTAGAACGGAAAATGAGCAGTTCTTC
many,TRBJ2-1,.,TRBV12-5,CASGTFGGSYNEQFF,TGTGCTAGTGGGACTTTTGGGGGCTCCTACAATGAGCAGTTCTTC
few,TRBJ1-1,.,TRBV27,CASSPAGRMNTEAFF,TGTGCCAGCAGTCCAGCCGGGAGAATGAACACTGAAGCTTTCTTT
many,TRBJ1-1,.,TRBV6-2/TRBV6-3,CASSSPRAYTEAFF,TGTGCCAGCAGTTCCCCGAGAGCCTACACTGAAGCTTTCTTT
few,TRBJ2-7,.,TRBV5-1,CASSLAREFTYEQYF,TGCGCCAGCAGCTTGGCCCGGGAGTTTACATACGAGCAGTACTTC
.,TRBJ2-1,TRBD2,TRBV20-1,CSAPGTSGRPSYNEQFF,TGCAGTGCTCCCGGGACTAGCGGGAGGCCATCCTACAATGAGCAGTTCTTC
few,TRBJ2-2,TRBD2,TRBV19,CASSRGLAGANTGELFF,TGTGCCAGTAGTAGAGGACTAGCGGGCGCAAACACCGGGGAGCTGTTTTTT
many,TRBJ2-1,TRBD2,TRBV6-6,CASSYPGTSGPSPQF,TGTGCCAGCAGTTACCCCGGGACTAGCGGGCCCTCCCCCCAATTC
.,TRBJ2-7,.,TRBV5-1,CASSFGPAYEQYF,TGCGCCAGCAGCTTCGGACCAGCCTACGAGCAGTACTTC
few,TRBJ2-7,.,TRBV19,CASSPGARSYEQYF,TGTGCCAGTAGCCCGGGGGCACGCTCCTACGAGCAGTACTTC
many,TRBJ2-7,TRBD1,TRBV29-1,CSVEGTGFEGYEQYF,TGCAGCGTTGAAGGGACAGGGTTCGAAGGCTACGAGCAGTACTTC
many,TRBJ1-1,.,TRBV15,CATSRGSSPVTEAFF,TGTGCCACCAGCAGAGGCAGCTCGCCGGTTACTGAAGCTTTCTTT
many,TRBJ1-2,.,TRBV12-3/TRBV12-4,CASSFIGRPSF,TGTGCCAGCAGTTTTATCGGGCGCCCATCCTTC
few,TRBJ2-3,.,TRBV27,CASSTVTGSQPTDTQYF,TGTGCCAGCAGTACGGTGACAGGATCACAACCCACAGATACGCAGTATTTT
many,TRBJ1-5,.,TRBV29-1,CSDAPGRRLNQPQHF,TGCAGCGATGCACCCGGACGAAGGTTGAATCAGCCCCAGCATTTT
.,TRBJ2-7,TRBD2,TRBV7-9,CASSPRLAVSSYEQYF,TGTGCCAGCAGCCCCAGACTAGCGGTTAGCTCCTACGAGCAGTACTTC
few,TRBJ2-7,TRBD2,TRBV10-3,CAIGGRPYEQYF,TGTGCCATCGGCGGGAGGCCCTACGAGCAGTACTTC
.,TRBJ2-1,.,TRBV7-6,CASSLAGGSHEEQFF,TGTGCCAGCAGCTTAGCGGGGGGCAGCCACGAGGAGCAGTTCTTC
.,TRBJ2-4,.,TRBV12-3/TRBV12-4,CASSKTPGRSEKYF,TGTGCCAGCAGTAAAACCCCAGGACGGTCAGAGAAGTACTTC
many,TRBJ2-7,TRBD1,TRBV29-1,CSVDVGQVGEQYF,TGCAGCGTTGATGTGGGACAGGTTGGCGAGCAGTACTTC
.,TRBJ1-1,TRBD1,TRBV5-1,CASSLGGTGFVTEAFF,TGCGCCAGCAGCTTGGGCGGGACAGGGTTCGTCACTGAAGCTTTCTTT
few,TRBJ2-1,.,TRBV15,CATSRVMNSNEQFF,TGTGCCACCAGCAGAGTAATGAACAGCAATGAGCAGTTCTTC
.,TRBJ2-7,TRBD2,TRBV11-1,CASSFSLAGDKEQYF,TGTGCCAGCAGCTTCTCGCTAGCGGGAGATAAGGAGCAGTACTTC
few,TRBJ2-1,.,TRBV10-2,CASRSNYNEQFF,TGCGCCAGCCGGAGCAACTACAATGAGCAGTTCTTC
.,TRBJ1-1,.,TRBV5-1,CASSTNTEAFF,TGCGCCAGCAGCACGAACACTGAAGCTTTCTTT
few,TRBJ1-5,TRBD1,TRBV12-3/TRBV12-4,CASRKDRINQPQHF,TGTGCCAGCAGAAAGGACAGGATCAATCAGCCCCAGCATTTT
few,TRBJ2-7,.,TRBV21-1,CASSGGQSSYEQYF,TGTGCCAGCAGTGGGGGACAGAGCTCCTACGAGCAGTACTTC
few,TRBJ2-3,.,TRBV7-9,CASTTHTDTQYF,TGTGCCAGCACCACCCACACAGATACGCAGTATTTT
few,TRBJ1-6,.,TRBV12-3/TRBV12-4,CASSWPDIYNSPLHF,TGTGCCAGCAGTTGGCCGGATATCTATAATTCACCCCTCCACTTT
.,TRBJ2-5,TRBD1,TRBV7-8,CASSLAGTGARETQYF,TGTGCCAGCAGCTTAGCGGGGACAGGGGCGCGGGAGACCCAGTACTTC
many,TRBJ2-1,.,TRBV10-3,CAISEGRVDEQFF,TGTGCCATCAGTGAGGGCAGGGTGGATGAGCAGTTCTTC
.,TRBJ2-1,TRBD2,TRBV20-1,CSASGRPYNEQFF,TGCAGTGCTAGCGGGAGGCCCTACAATGAGCAGTTCTTC
.,TRBJ2-3,.,TRBV5-1,CASSLGSGPRTDTQYF,TGCGCCAGCAGCTTGGGGAGCGGTCCCCGGACAGATACGCAGTATTTT
.,TRBJ2-2,.,TRBV4-2,CASSQERSENTGELFF,TGTGCCAGCAGCCAAGAGAGGAGCGAGAACACCGGGGAGCTGTTTTTT
few,TRBJ2-7,.,TRBV27,CASSLSRFLGLASPHEQYF,TGTGCCAGCAGTTTATCGAGGTTTTTAGGTCTAGCGAGCCCCCACGAGCAGTACTTC
few,TRBJ1-4,TRBD1,TRBV12-3/TRBV12-4,CASSLRQGNEKLFF,TGTGCCAGCAGTTTACGACAGGGGAATGAAAAACTGTTTTTT
many,TRBJ1-3,.,TRBV7-2,CASSLTGSGNTIYF,TGTGCCAGCAGCCTCACAGGGTCTGGAAACACCATATATTTT
.,TRBJ2-3,TRBD2,TRBV3-1,CASSFTEREMPDTQYF,TGTGCCAGCAGCTTTACTGAGCGGGAGATGCCAGATACGCAGTATTTT
.,TRBJ1-6,.,TRBV6-2/TRBV6-3,CVSSYLVSSSYNSPLHF,TGTGTCAGCAGTTACCTCGTCTCGAGCTCCTATAATTCACCCCTCCACTTT
.,TRBJ2-5,.,TRBV19,CASTSASHQETQYF,TGTGCCAGCACTTCAGCATCCCACCAAGAGACCCAGTACTTC
.,TRBJ2-3,.,TRBV10-3,CATGGVDTQYF,TGTGCCACCGGGGGAGTTGATACGCAGTATTTT
few,TRBJ2-2,TRBD1,TRBV7-6,CASSLVGTGGTGELFF,TGTGCCAGCAGCTTAGTCGGGACAGGGGGCACCGGGGAGCTGTTTTTT
many,TRBJ2-1,TRBD2,TRBV5-1,CASSSEASGGLDEQFF,TGCGCCAGCAGCTCGGAGGCTAGCGGGGGTCTCGATGAGCAGTTCTTC
few,TRBJ2-7,TRBD1,TRBV27,CASSLSGQRTYEQYF,TGTGCCAGCAGTTTATCGGGACAGCGAACCTACGAGCAGTACTTC
many,TRBJ2-2,.,TRBV9,CASSVEPLNTGELFF,TGTGCCAGCAGCGTGGAGCCTTTGAACACCGGGGAGCTGTTTTTT